Listed here are 30 T cell receptor beta chains from one sample, sequenced in a study of blood T cell repertoires in COVID-19. Sequencing used immunoSEQ multiplex PCR; TCRdb keeps in-frame clones, though not all of them. The sample carries about 250,000 clones, over 75% recorded once. The sample consisted of PBMCs or T cells enriched from blood (not recorded which). These TCRs come from a woman between 45 and 65 years old with acute COVID-19.

The chain employs TRBV12-3 or TRBV12-4 and TRBJ2-3, with TRBD2 as a possible D gene (5 bases). This CDR3 spans 13 amino acids. V was pared by 8 bases and J by 1 base, with 10 bases between. The DNA of the CDR3 is TGTGCCAGCTTATACGGGGGCACAGATACGCAGTATTTT. The encoded protein is CASLYGGTDTQYF.

The chain joins TRBV9 to TRBJ1-2; D might be TRBD1 (6 bases). Germline CDR1 and CDR2: SGDLS and YYNGEE. The CDR3 sequence is 14 residues long. V lost 0 bases and J lost 6, with 12 bases in between. CDR3 protein: CASSVEQGMDGYTF. DNA for the CDR3: TGTGCCAGCAGCGTAGAGCAGGGGATGGATGGCTACACCTTC. Full variable domain (rest looked up from reference TRBV9 and TRBJ1-2): DSGVTQTPKHLITATGQRVTLRCSPRSGDLSVYWYQQSLDQGLQFLIQYYNGEERAKGNILERFSAQQFPDLHSELNLSSLELGDSALYFCASSVEQGMDGYTFGSGTRLTVV.

This clone was seen just once. The chain joins TRBV5-1 to TRBJ2-3, with a possible D match to TRBD2 (6 bases). Trimming left V 2 bases short and J 5 bases short, with 12 bases between. The CDR3 consists of 14 residues. In germline, CDR1 is SGHRS, CDR2 YFSETQ. CDR3 amino acids: CASSFQGGGDTQYF. The CDR3 DNA follows: TGCGCCAGCAGCTTCCAGGGAGGCGGAGATACGCAGTATTTT.

This rearrangement joins TRBV19 to TRBJ1-6; D uncertain. From germline, CDR1 is LNHDA and CDR2 SQIVND (reference sequence). The CDR3 sequence is 15 residues long. V lost 7 bases and J 5 bases, leaving 15 bases between the germline ends. CDR3 coding DNA: TGTGCCAGTACTCCCTGGGGAGCCGATAATTCACCCCTCCACTTT. It codes for CASTPWGADNSPLHF.

The V and J genes are TRBV3-1 (or the pseudogene TRBV3-2) and TRBJ1-3; D is undetermined. V was shortened by 4 bases and J by 3 bases, with 7 bases between the two germline ends. Looked up from germline, CDR1 is LGHDT and CDR2 is YNNKEL (reference sequence). CDR3 length: 13 amino acids. CDR3 amino acids: CASSPRYGNTIYF. The CDR3 DNA reads TGTGCCAGCAGCCCCCGCTATGGAAACACCATATATTTT.

The chain links TRBV7-2 to TRBJ1-1, with D possibly TRBD1 on 5 matching bases. Trimming stripped 0 bases from V and 4 bases from J, with 9 bases between. CDR3 length: 14 amino acids. Germline V lookup: CDR1 SGHTA, CDR2 FQGNSA. The CDR3 DNA follows: TGTGCCAGCAGCTTAGCGCAGGGTAGCACTGAAGCTTTCTTT. Translation: CASSLAQGSTEAFF.

The chain is built from TRBV7-9 and TRBJ2-7; 7 nucleotides agree with TRBD1. Per germline, CDR1 SEHNR and CDR2 FQNEAQ (reference sequence). This CDR3 comprises 14 residues. The V segment lost 5 bases and the J segment 1 base; nucleotides outside the gene matches: 5. This chain's CDR3 is CASSHETGSYEQYF. In DNA, the CDR3 is TGTGCCAGCAGCCATGAGACAGGGTCCTACGAGCAGTACTTC.

This clone appeared a single time. The chain employs TRBV24-1 and TRBJ2-3; 10 nucleotides line up with TRBD2. Unmatched junction bases numbered 9, after V lost 4 bases and J lost 3 bases. The CDR3 extends over 17 amino acids. Germline loops: CDR1 KGHDR, CDR2 SFDVKD. The CDR3 nucleotides read TGTGCCACCAGTGACCCGGCCCCAGCGGGGGGGACAGATACGCAGTATTTT. Its translation: CATSDPAPAGGTDTQYF.

This chain joins TRBV18 and TRBJ2-7; a possible D gene is TRBD1 (6 bases). CDR3 length: 15 amino acids. Deletions cut 2 bases from V and 2 bases from J, with 13 bases between. From germline, CDR1 is KGHSH and CDR2 LQKENI. Written as DNA, the CDR3 is TGTGCCAGCTCACCAACAGGGACGAAGGCCTACGAGCAGTACTTC. Translated: CASSPTGTKAYEQYF.

The chain has TRBV4-3 and TRBJ1-2; TRBD1 aligns across 11 bases. Looked up from germline, CDR1 is LGHNA and CDR2 is YSLEER. The trim removed 0 bases at V and 4 bases at J, leaving 4 bases unmatched. This CDR3 comprises 16 residues. This CDR3 reads CASSQEDRGLIYGYTF. The CDR3 region has the DNA TGCGCCAGCAGCCAAGAGGACAGGGGGCTAATCTATGGCTACACCTTC.

The chain joins TRBV11-2 to TRBJ1-4; tentatively, D is TRBD1 (5 bases). CDR3 length: 15 amino acids. Germline V gives CDR1 SGHAT, CDR2 FQNNGV. V dropped 3 bases and J dropped 6 bases, with 14 bases sitting between them. The CDR3 DNA sequence: TGTGCCAGCAGCTTGACCAGGGAGGCATATGAAAAACTGTTTTTT. The encoded protein is CASSLTREAYEKLFF.

The V and J genes are TRBV4-3 and TRBJ1-2; D gene unclear. The germline V gene has CDR1 LGHNA and CDR2 YSLEER. With 0 bases removed from V and 2 bases from J, the gap between germline ends came to 10 bases. This CDR3 has 15 residues. This chain's CDR3 is CASSQEYRVNYGYTF. The CDR3 DNA is TGCGCCAGCAGCCAAGAGTACCGAGTAAACTATGGCTACACCTTC.

V gene TRBV2 combines with J gene TRBJ2-3; 9 bases agree with TRBD1. The germline V gene encodes CDR1 SNHLY and CDR2 FYNNEI. CDR3 length: 15 amino acids. The junction had 6 bases not matched to a gene; V was cut back by 4 bases and J by 4 bases. The CDR3 loop reads CASSGGGQGPDTQYF. The CDR3 region has the DNA TGTGCCAGCAGTGGGGGGGGACAGGGCCCAGATACGCAGTATTTT.

This chain uses TRBV7-2 with TRBJ2-6, with a weak D call TRBD1 (6 bases). CDR3 length: 16 residues. Germline V gene lookup returns CDR1 SGHTA and CDR2 FQGNSA. V dropped 5 bases and J dropped 1 base, with 12 bases sitting between them. The CDR3 DNA sequence: TGTGCCAGCAGCGCGGATACAGGGTCTGGGGCCAACGTCCTGACTTTC. It yields the protein CASSADTGSGANVLTF.

This clone was seen more than once but under ten times. The chain employs TRBV2 and TRBJ2-5; 9 nucleotides match TRBD2. Germline V gene sequence: CDR1 SNHLY, CDR2 FYNNEI. The junction had 12 bases not matched to a gene; V was cut back by 5 bases and J by 5 bases. The CDR3 totals 16 residues. As DNA, the CDR3 is TGTGCCAGCAGTACCCGTAGCGGGGGTAGTGGGGAGACCCAGTACTTC. It encodes CASSTRSGGSGETQYF.

The genes are TRBV15 and TRBJ1-1; perhaps TRBD1 as D (5 bases). The CDR3 has 15 residues. V lost 4 bases and J 1 base, leaving 13 bases between the germline ends. In germline, CDR1 is LNHNV, CDR2 YYDKDF (reference sequence). The CDR3 region has the DNA TGTGCCACCAGCAAACTGACAGTCTCGAACACTGAAGCTTTCTTT. Encoded protein: CATSKLTVSNTEAFF.

J is TRBJ1-2 and V is TRBV7-9; the match to TRBD1 covers 9 bases. This CDR3 has 15 residues. CDR1 and CDR2 from the germline V gene are SEHNR and FQNEAQ (reference sequence). Germline trimming cut 1 base from V and 4 bases from J; bases unmatched to any gene: 4. The CDR3 spells CASSLGDREFYGYTF. The CDR3 bases are TGTGCCAGCAGCTTAGGGGACAGGGAATTCTATGGCTACACCTTC.

This clone was seen only a few times. This chain joins TRBV3-1 (or the pseudogene TRBV3-2) and TRBJ2-1, with D tentatively TRBD2 (5 bases). The CDR3 totals 16 residues. V was pared by 4 bases and J by 2 bases, with 15 bases between. The germline gives CDR1 LGHDT, CDR2 YNNKEL (reference sequence). CDR3 amino acids: CASSPWSGGTYNEQFF. DNA for the CDR3: TGTGCCAGCAGCCCCTGGTCCGGAGGCACCTACAATGAGCAGTTCTTC.

CDR3 nucleotide sequence: TGTGCCAGCTCACCTCCTGGACAGTCCCACTATGGCTACACCTTC. Translated, it gives CASSPPGQSHYGYTF. The rearrangement links TRBV18 to TRBJ1-2; D is perhaps TRBD1 (6 bases). Germline-derived CDR1 and CDR2 are KGHSH and LQKENI. The CDR3 length is 15 residues. V was pared by 3 bases and J by 3 bases, with 14 bases between.

The CDR3 region has the DNA TGTGCCAGCAGCGCACAGGGGGCTAACACTGAAGCTTTCTTT. Translation gives CASSAQGANTEAFF. V and J are TRBV7-2 and TRBJ1-1; TRBD1 aligns across 9 bases. V shed 5 bases and J 2 bases; nucleotides not matched to a gene: 3. The CDR3 loop spans 14 amino acids. Germline V gives CDR1 SGHTA, CDR2 FQGNSA.

V and J are TRBV3-1 (or the pseudogene TRBV3-2) and TRBJ2-1; the match to TRBD1 covers 7 bases. The germline V gene encodes CDR1 LGHDT and CDR2 YNNKEL (reference sequence). V lost 1 base and J lost 6; bases outside the gene matches: 6. The length of the CDR3 is 15 residues. CDR3 protein: CASSQVMAGGNEQFF. DNA of the CDR3: TGTGCCAGCAGCCAAGTCATGGCAGGGGGCAATGAGCAGTTCTTC.

The V gene is TRBV13, the J gene TRBJ1-6; no reliable D call. The germline V gene encodes CDR1 PRHDT and CDR2 FYEKMQ (reference sequence). The CDR3 sequence is 17 residues long. The ends were cut back, 0 bases at V and 9 bases at J, with 18 bases in the middle. The CDR3 loop is CASSLGGGKSLASPLHF. Written as DNA, the CDR3 is TGTGCCAGCAGCTTAGGAGGAGGGAAATCGCTCGCTTCACCCCTCCACTTT.

V usage is TRBV7-3 and J usage is TRBJ1-1, with D uncertain. Germline CDR1 reads SGHTA; CDR2 reads FQGTGA. The CDR3 spans 13 residues. Trimming removed 5 bases from V and 1 base from J, with 8 bases in between. For the CDR3, the DNA is TGTGCCAGCAGCCCCCAGGCGAACACTGAAGCTTTCTTT. As protein: CASSPQANTEAFF.

This clone was detected only once. This chain links TRBV12-3 or TRBV12-4 with TRBJ1-2; no clear D. The CDR3 is 13 residues long. The V gene lost 2 bases and the J gene lost 1 base, with 5 bases spanning the gap. CDR3 residues: CASSLSHNYGYTF. The CDR3 DNA reads as TGTGCCAGCAGTTTATCCCATAACTATGGCTACACCTTC.

The rearrangement uses TRBV6-5 and TRBJ1-1; possibly TRBD1 for D (5 bases). Trimming stripped 4 bases from V and 11 bases from J, with 14 bases between. The germline CDR1 and CDR2 sequences are MNHEY and SVGAGI. The CDR3 is 12 amino acids. CDR3 nucleotides: TGTGCCAGCAGTTCAGGGTTGGGTCGGGCTTTCTTT. This gives the protein CASSSGLGRAFF.

The rearrangement uses TRBV30 and TRBJ2-7, with a weak D call TRBD1 (6 bases). CDR1 and CDR2 from the germline V gene are GTSNPN and SVGIG (reference sequence). The CDR3 has 13 residues. V was cut by 7 bases and J by 2 bases, with 15 bases left in between. CDR3 DNA: TGTGCCTATCAGGACAGCCAAACCTACGAGCAGTACTTC. This codes for CAYQDSQTYEQYF.

The CDR3 nucleotides read TGTGCCAGCATGCGACAGTTCCAAGAGACCCAGTACTTC. Its protein product is CASMRQFQETQYF. This chain connects TRBV7-2 to TRBJ2-5; D may be TRBD1 (5 bases). The V gene lost 7 bases and the J gene lost 1 base, with 10 bases spanning the gap. This CDR3 spans 13 amino acids. CDR1 is SGHTA, CDR2 FQGNSA, per germline.

The chain couples TRBV24-1 to TRBJ2-3; D call uncertain. CDR1 KGHDR and CDR2 SFDVKD come from the germline V gene. The CDR3 loop spans 13 amino acids. The V gene lost 4 bases and the J gene lost 5 bases, with 9 bases spanning the gap. CDR3 DNA: TGTGCCACCAGTGACTCAACGGGAGATACGCAGTATTTT. This encodes CATSDSTGDTQYF.

Details on this clone: At the DNA level, this CDR3 is encoded by other sequences in the same sample as well. This rearrangement joins TRBV5-1 to TRBJ2-5; D is perhaps TRBD1 (5 bases). The germline CDR1 and CDR2 sequences are SGHRS and YFSETQ. V dropped 0 bases and J dropped 2 bases, with 5 bases sitting between them. This CDR3 has 13 amino acids. The CDR3 reads CASSLGQQETQYF. The CDR3 DNA follows: TGCGCCAGCAGCTTGGGACAGCAAGAGACCCAGTACTTC.

The gene calls are TRBV6-5 and TRBJ2-7; D may be TRBD2 (6 bases). This CDR3 has 14 amino acids. CDR1 is MNHEY and CDR2 is SVGAGI in the germline V gene. The V end lost 7 bases, the J end lost 1 base, and 14 bases lay between the germline ends. The CDR3 spells CASTARGISYEQYF. The CDR3 DNA is TGTGCCAGCACCGCGCGGGGAATATCCTACGAGCAGTACTTC.